This T cell receptor (beta chain) came from a study of cytomegalovirus exposure and HLA in healthy donors. Whole-study findings and limits: The likely origin of a cluster of highly shared sequence variants was a sequencing artifact. Most subjects had HLA-A and HLA-B alleles reportedly predicted accurately by TCR beta sequences. Researchers reported in a later analysis that a missense DCLRE1C variant was tied to TCR beta V- and J-gene trimming. For cytomegalovirus status, the classifier reportedly gave diagnoses with high specificity and sensitivity.

Turning to this clone: What it binds is unknown.

Primers: 60 Vbeta forward and 13 Jbeta reverse. Only in-frame clones appear in the TCRdb table, and some are missing; sequencing was by immunoSEQ multiplex PCR. The sample lists approximately 200,000 clones, 70% to 75% seen once, with approximately 4.8% in the top ten. Sequenced input: PBMCs. The receptor was derived from a man aged 30 to 39 in good health and CMV-seropositive.

CDR3 residues: CASSSTTGRGTGELFF. The DNA for the CDR3 is TGTGCCAGCAGCTCGACGACAGGGAGAGGAACCGGGGAGCTGTTTTTT. The rearrangement uses TRBV7-9 and TRBJ2-2; 7 bases map to TRBD1. Unmatched junction bases numbered 10, after V lost 4 bases and J lost 5 bases. Germline loops: CDR1 SEHNR, CDR2 FQNEAQ (reference sequence). The CDR3 extends over 16 amino acids.